This T cell receptor (beta chain) was sequenced during a study of OX40 agonist ivuxolimab in advanced cancers. Study-level information: Patients were treated with intravenous ivuxolimab, dosed at 0.01 to 10 mg/kg and infused every 2 weeks. Earlier treatment with anti-PD-1, anti-PD-L1 or anti-CTLA-4 was permitted, and around 43% had received some.

In the case of this clone: Antigen unknown.

Only in-frame clones appear in the TCRdb table, and some are missing; sequencing was by immunoSEQ multiplex PCR. The repertoire includes 55,000 to 65,000 clones, less than 85% of them detected once, and around 0.52% sits in the top ten. Losses at the gene ends were 2 bases for V and 2 bases for J; bases not matched to a gene: 3. The germline gives CDR1 SGHDT, CDR2 YYEEEE. The CDR3 consists of 16 residues. Study-wide findings and caveats: At doses 0.1 to 3.0 mg/kg, CD4+ and CD8+ clones expanded. On average, CD8+ T cells showed a greater number of expanded clones than CD4+.

Sequences were derived from CD4+ or CD8+ T cells sorted from blood, sampled in a trial of the OX40 agonist ivuxolimab. The clonotype comes from an adult with an advanced solid tumor such as melanoma, head and neck, liver or kidney cancer. V usage is TRBV5-6 and J usage is TRBJ2-5, with TRBD2 matching over 13 bases. CDR3 coding DNA: TGTGCCAGCAGCTTAGGACTAGCGGGAGTTCAAGAGACCCAGTACTTC. Translating gives CASSLGLAGVQETQYF. Using reference TRBV5-6 and TRBJ2-5 for the parts outside the CDR3, the full variable domain is DAGVTQSPTHLIKTRGQQVTLRCSPKSGHDTVSWYQQALGQGPQFIFQYYEEEERQRGNFPDRFSGHQFPNYSSELNVNALLLGDSALYLCASSLGLAGVQETQYFGPGTRLLVL.